What follows are 30 T cell receptor beta chains derived from one specimen sequenced in a study of blood T cell repertoires in COVID-19. The data were produced by immunoSEQ multiplex PCR, yet TCRdb's version contains in-frame clones alone and is incomplete. The sample has 200,000 to 250,000 clones, around 84% seen once; the top ten hold about 4.8%. The specimen sequenced was peripheral blood. The receptor set was obtained from a man aged 50-59 years with acute or convalescent COVID-19.

This clone has a single count. The V call is TRBV5-1, the J call TRBJ1-2; D unclear. Germline CDR1 reads SGHRS; CDR2 reads YFSETQ. The CDR3 extends over 15 amino acids. Between the trimmed V and J ends, which lost 4 bases and 2 bases, there was a span of 15 bases. The CDR3 nucleotides read TGCGCCAGCAGCCAGGATTGGGCAGAGAACTATGGCTACACCTTC. It translates to CASSQDWAENYGYTF. Filled out from reference TRBV5-1 and TRBJ1-2, the complete variable domain reads KAGVTQTPRYLIKTRGQQVTLSCSPISGHRSVSWYQQTPGQGLQFLFEYFSETQRNKGNFPGRFSGRQFSNSRSEMNVSTLELGDSALYLCASSQDWAENYGYTFGSGTRLTVV.

The rearrangement uses TRBV18 and TRBJ1-1, with D maybe TRBD1 (5 bases). In germline, CDR1 is KGHSH, CDR2 LQKENI. Between the trimmed V and J ends, which lost 1 base and 5 bases, there was a span of 17 bases. The CDR3 loop spans 16 amino acids. The CDR3 coding sequence is TGTGCCAGCTCACCACGCCGTCCCAGTCGGGGGACTGAAGCTTTCTTT. Its translation is CASSPRRPSRGTEAFF.

The gene calls are TRBV3-1 (or the pseudogene TRBV3-2) and TRBJ2-1; 15 nucleotides match TRBD2. Germline V lookup: CDR1 LGHDT, CDR2 YNNKEL (reference sequence). V gave up 8 bases and J gave up 2 bases; unmatched junction bases: 4. This CDR3 has 16 residues. The CDR3 DNA follows: TGTGCCAGCGGGCGGACTAGCGGGGGGGCCTACAATGAGCAGTTCTTC. Its translation: CASGRTSGGAYNEQFF.

V and J are TRBV3-1 (or the pseudogene TRBV3-2) and TRBJ1-1; D gene ambiguous. The CDR3 length is 15 residues. The V end was cut by 0 bases, the J end by 2 bases, with 10 bases between. The germline gives CDR1 LGHDT, CDR2 YNNKEL (reference sequence). As DNA, the CDR3 is TGTGCCAGCAGCCAAGATTGGGGAGTTAACACTGAAGCTTTCTTT. This encodes CASSQDWGVNTEAFF.

This clone was seen more than once but under ten times. The rearrangement uses TRBV19 and TRBJ1-5, with D unresolved. V lost 3 bases to trimming and J lost 0 bases, with 9 bases between them. CDR3 length: 15 amino acids. Germline loops: CDR1 LNHDA, CDR2 SQIVND (reference sequence). The CDR3 spells CASSIWQISNQPQHF. The CDR3 DNA follows: TGTGCCAGTAGTATCTGGCAGATTAGCAATCAGCCCCAGCATTTT.

The chain links TRBV6-5 to TRBJ1-5; TRBD1 matches 7 bases. Germline-derived CDR1 and CDR2 are MNHEY and SVGAGI. The CDR3 runs 15 residues. V gave up 2 bases and J gave up 7 bases; unmatched junction bases: 8. The CDR3 bases are TGTGCCAGCAGTTACCGACAGGGCGGAGACCAGCCCCAGCATTTT. Encoded protein: CASSYRQGGDQPQHF.

V and J are TRBV3-1 (or the pseudogene TRBV3-2) and TRBJ1-6, with 9 bases that match TRBD1. The CDR3 is 15 residues long. Germline lookup yields CDR1 LGHDT and CDR2 YNNKEL (reference sequence). With V trimmed by 4 bases and J by 11 bases, 9 bases remained unmatched. For the CDR3, the DNA is TGTGCCAGCAGCCGCATACAGGGGGCAGTGGCACCCCTCCACTTT. As protein: CASSRIQGAVAPLHF.

This clone has just one count. The rearrangement links TRBV7-9 to TRBJ1-1, with D possibly TRBD1 on 6 matching bases. The germline gives CDR1 SEHNR, CDR2 FQNEAQ (reference sequence). The CDR3 totals 16 residues. V lost 4 bases to trimming and J lost 8 bases, with 23 bases between them. CDR3 nucleotide sequence: TGTGCCAGCAGCTCACCAGAAGATCAGGGGCGGCGGGAAGCTTTCTTT. As protein: CASSSPEDQGRREAFF. The full variable domain, in which reference TRBV7-9 and TRBJ1-1 provide the parts outside the CDR3, is DTGVSQNPRHKITKRGQNVTFRCDPISEHNRLYWYRQTLGQGPEFLTYFQNEAQLEKSRLLSDRFSAERPKGSFSTLEIQRTEQGDSAMYLCASSSPEDQGRREAFFGQGTRLTVV.

Of note for this clone: Within the sample, other DNA sequences also encode this same CDR3. This sequence joins TRBV6-5 and TRBJ1-2; 8 nucleotides line up with TRBD1. From germline, CDR1 is MNHEY and CDR2 SVGAGI. The CDR3 runs 13 residues. Losses at the gene ends were 2 bases for V and 8 bases for J; bases not matched to a gene: 4. The CDR3 coding sequence is TGTGCCAGCAGTTACGGACAGGGCGGCGGCTACACCTTC. Translating gives CASSYGQGGGYTF.

This clone is a singleton in its sample. This chain joins TRBV7-9 and TRBJ1-1; D is uncertain. In germline, CDR1 is SEHNR, CDR2 FQNEAQ (reference sequence). The CDR3 length is 14 residues. The V end lost 2 bases, the J end lost 1 base, and 8 bases lay between the germline ends. The CDR3 spells CASSLRQENTEAFF. Here the CDR3 DNA reads TGTGCCAGCAGCTTACGGCAGGAGAACACTGAAGCTTTCTTT.

V usage is TRBV9 and J usage is TRBJ1-2; TRBD1 is a possible D gene (5 bases). The CDR3 covers 16 residues. The germline V gene encodes CDR1 SGDLS and CDR2 YYNGEE. The V and J ends lost 0 bases and 4 bases respectively, with 16 bases between them. CDR3 sequence reads: CASSVGGPDRAYGYTF. CDR3 coding DNA: TGTGCCAGCAGCGTAGGGGGCCCGGATAGGGCCTATGGCTACACCTTC.

CDR3 in amino acids: CAWNGQSGQPQHF. As DNA, the CDR3 is TGTGCCTGGAACGGACAGTCAGGGCAGCCCCAGCATTTT. The chain employs TRBV30 and TRBJ1-5; D possibly corresponds to TRBD1 (6 bases). The CDR3 has 13 residues. Trimming took off 4 bases at V and 7 bases at J, with 14 bases between the two ends. Germline CDR1 is GTSNPN and CDR2 is SVGIG (reference sequence).

The rearrangement uses TRBV2 and TRBJ2-1; TRBD2 agrees at 13 bases. Unmatched junction bases numbered 2, after V lost 6 bases and J lost 3 bases. Germline CDR1 reads SNHLY; CDR2 reads FYNNEI. This CDR3 has 15 residues. CDR3 sequence reads: CASRRTSGSYNEQFF. The CDR3 coding sequence is TGTGCCAGCAGACGGACTAGCGGGAGCTACAATGAGCAGTTCTTC.

Here the CDR3 reads CASTQRGINQPQHF. The CDR3 nucleotides read TGTGCCAGCACCCAGAGGGGGATCAATCAGCCCCAGCATTTT. The chain recombines TRBV7-8 with TRBJ1-5; D perhaps matches TRBD1 (6 bases). Germline-derived CDR1 and CDR2 are SGHVS and FQNEAQ. Trimming took 7 bases from V and 3 from J, leaving 13 bases between them. The CDR3 is 14 amino acids.

Here the CDR3 reads CASSHSGQGIPEQFF. CDR3 coding DNA: TGTGCCAGCAGCCACTCGGGACAGGGGATTCCTGAGCAGTTCTTC. The V and J genes are TRBV3-1 (or the pseudogene TRBV3-2) and TRBJ2-1, with 10 bases that match TRBD1. This CDR3 is built from 15 residues. The V segment lost 3 bases and the J segment 9 bases; nucleotides outside the gene matches: 8. Germline CDR1 LGHDT, CDR2 YNNKEL (reference sequence).

DNA of the CDR3: TGCGCCAGCAGTGAGTCGTCTGGTCTCGGCACTGAAGCTTTCTTT. Protein sequence: CASSESSGLGTEAFF. The gene calls are TRBV10-1 and TRBJ1-1, with unresolved D. Deletions cut 0 bases from V and 4 bases from J, with 12 bases between. The CDR3 has 15 residues. Germline V lookup: CDR1 WNHNN, CDR2 SYGVQD (reference sequence).

As for this clone: This sample also contains other DNA sequences that code for the same CDR3. CDR3 DNA sequence: TGTGCCAGCTCACCTCAGGGGGCGAACACTGAAGCTTTCTTT. Translation: CASSPQGANTEAFF. This sequence joins TRBV18 and TRBJ1-1, with 8 bases that match TRBD1. CDR1 KGHSH and CDR2 LQKENI come from the germline V gene. The ends lost 3 bases at V and 1 base at J; junction bases unmatched: 1. The CDR3 has 14 residues.

This clone was counted once. The chain uses TRBV5-1 and TRBJ2-5; tentative D call: TRBD1 (6 bases). Germline CDR1 reads SGHRS; CDR2 reads YFSETQ. With 2 bases removed from V and 2 bases from J, the gap between germline ends came to 10 bases. This CDR3 region has 14 residues. The CDR3 here is CASSFQGQQETQYF. The CDR3 coding sequence is TGCGCCAGCAGCTTCCAAGGACAGCAAGAGACCCAGTACTTC.

The gene calls are TRBV13 and TRBJ1-1; D gene ambiguous. Trimming pared 5 bases from V and 1 base from J, leaving 14 bases between. Per the germline V gene, CDR1 is PRHDT and CDR2 is FYEKMQ (reference sequence). The CDR3 contains 15 residues. The CDR3, as DNA: TGTGCCAGCAGCCCAGGCTCCCGGGGGAACACTGAAGCTTTCTTT. Translation gives CASSPGSRGNTEAFF.

V usage is TRBV5-1 and J usage is TRBJ2-3; 10 bases agree with TRBD1. CDR3 length: 16 amino acids. The junction had 6 bases not matched to a gene; V was cut back by 4 bases and J by 1 base. CDR1 and CDR2 from the germline V gene are SGHRS and YFSETQ. CDR3 sequence reads: CASSPRQGAGTDTQYF. In nucleotides, the CDR3 is TGCGCCAGCAGCCCTCGACAGGGGGCTGGCACAGATACGCAGTATTTT.

This sequence joins TRBV2 and TRBJ1-1; D gene uncertain. V was clipped by 3 bases and J by 0 bases, with 5 bases between them. In germline, CDR1 is SNHLY, CDR2 FYNNEI. This CDR3 region has 13 residues. The CDR3 sequence: CASSDSMNTEAFF. In DNA, the CDR3 is TGTGCCAGCAGTGATTCTATGAACACTGAAGCTTTCTTT.

The chain employs TRBV3-1 (or the pseudogene TRBV3-2) and TRBJ1-2; TRBD1 matches 8 bases. The CDR3 consists of 18 residues. CDR1 is LGHDT, CDR2 YNNKEL, per germline (reference sequence). Losses at the gene ends were 0 bases for V and 4 bases for J; bases not matched to a gene: 13. For the CDR3, the DNA is TGTGCCAGCAGCCAAGATCTGACAGGGGTGCAGCTAGTCTATGGCTACACCTTC. Translating gives CASSQDLTGVQLVYGYTF.

The chain links TRBV6-5 to TRBJ2-6, with D tentatively TRBD1 (6 bases). V was trimmed by 4 bases and J by 4 bases, leaving 11 bases between them. The CDR3 is made up of 15 amino acids. Germline CDR1 and CDR2: MNHEY and SVGAGI. This chain's CDR3 is CASSSAGAGANVLTF. The CDR3 region has the DNA TGTGCCAGCAGTTCCGCAGGGGCCGGGGCCAACGTCCTGACTTTC.

This sequence joins TRBV5-5 and TRBJ1-3; D is ambiguous. The CDR3 sequence is 16 residues long. Per the germline V gene, CDR1 is SGHKS and CDR2 is YYEKEE (reference sequence). The V end lost 3 bases, the J end lost 0 bases, and 13 bases lay between the germline ends. The CDR3, as DNA: TGTGCCAGCAGCTCTCCTTCCGGGTCCTCTGGAAACACCATATATTTT. It yields the protein CASSSPSGSSGNTIYF.

This chain uses TRBV6-5 with TRBJ1-3; possible D gene TRBD1, 5 bases. Trimming took off 0 bases at V and 2 bases at J, with 11 bases between the two ends. The CDR3 sequence is 16 residues long. CDR1 and CDR2 from the germline V gene are MNHEY and SVGAGI. CDR3: CASSYSLWGAGNTIYF. As DNA, the CDR3 is TGTGCCAGCAGTTACTCTTTATGGGGCGCTGGAAACACCATATATTTT.

The rearrangement links TRBV6-5 to TRBJ1-1; 8 bases map to TRBD1. Trimming removed 5 bases from V and 1 base from J; junction bases left unmatched: 6. Germline CDR1 is MNHEY and CDR2 is SVGAGI. CDR3 size: 15 residues. The CDR3 nucleotides are TGTGCCAGCAGTCAATACAGGGGGAGGAACACTGAAGCTTTCTTT. This translates into CASSQYRGRNTEAFF.

DNA for the CDR3: TGTGCCAGTAGTATATTCCAGGGGGCAAGTCAGCCCCAGCATTTT. It translates to CASSIFQGASQPQHF. The J gene is TRBJ1-5, the V gene TRBV19; TRBD1 matches 8 bases. The trim removed 2 bases at V and 6 bases at J, leaving 6 bases unmatched. The CDR3 extends over 15 amino acids. Germline assignment: CDR1 LNHDA and CDR2 SQIVND (reference sequence).

The gene calls are TRBV7-9 and TRBJ2-2, with D perhaps TRBD2 (6 bases). Trimming removed 1 base at V and 2 bases at J, with 11 bases between. CDR1 and CDR2 (germline): SEHNR, FQNEAQ (reference sequence). This CDR3 has 16 residues. The CDR3 reads CASSLGSGRNTGELFF. CDR3 coding DNA: TGTGCCAGCAGCTTAGGTAGCGGCCGAAACACCGGGGAGCTGTTTTTT.

The count of this clone is one. The V gene is TRBV25-1, the J gene TRBJ1-4, with a possible D match to TRBD1 (5 bases). The germline CDR1 and CDR2 sequences are MGHDK and SYGVNS. This CDR3 has 16 amino acids. V dropped 3 bases and J dropped 5 bases, with 16 bases sitting between them. In nucleotides, the CDR3 is TGTGCCAGCAGTGACCCAGGGAAAGCGCCGAATGAAAAACTGTTTTTT. This gives the protein CASSDPGKAPNEKLFF.

The CDR3 region has the DNA TGTGCCAGCTCGAGGGATCCACAGCCCCAGCATTTT. Translated, it gives CASSRDPQPQHF. This chain links TRBV18 with TRBJ1-5; D ambiguous. CDR1 and CDR2 (germline): KGHSH, LQKENI. V lost 6 bases and J 7 bases, leaving 10 bases between the germline ends. The CDR3 consists of 12 residues.